The 25 T cell receptor beta chains below were found in one sample sequenced in a study of T cell responses to AZD1222 COVID-19 vaccine. Repertoires were generated with immunoSEQ multiplex PCR, while TCRdb's copy carries only in-frame clones and drops some. Here the sample spans over 100,000 clones, roughly 89% being singletons. The specimen was peripheral blood, collected on day 0 of AZD1222 vaccination. The receptors shown here come from an adult in good health.

The V call is TRBV6-6, the J call TRBJ2-7; no firm D call. Germline V gene data show CDR1 as MNHNY and CDR2 as SVGAGI (reference sequence). V was clipped by 7 bases and J by 2 bases, with 12 bases between them. The CDR3 spans 13 residues. CDR3 residues: CASITGPPYEQYF. CDR3 sequence (DNA): TGTGCCAGCATCACCGGGCCACCCTACGAGCAGTACTTC.

This rearrangement joins TRBV4-1 to TRBJ1-1; D call uncertain. Germline assignment: CDR1 MGHRA and CDR2 YSYEKL. The CDR3 runs 14 residues. V was clipped by 6 bases and J by 2 bases, with 13 bases between them. CDR3 DNA: TGCGCCAGCAGGCCGGTGGGCGGTAACACTGAAGCTTTCTTT. Translated: CASRPVGGNTEAFF.

The rearrangement links TRBV27 to TRBJ2-3; unclear D gene. V lost 5 bases, J lost 1 base, and 7 bases lay in between. Germline V gives CDR1 MNHEY, CDR2 SMNVEV (reference sequence). The CDR3 covers 13 residues. CDR3 bases: TGTGCCAGCAGTCCTTACCGCACAGATACGCAGTATTTT. It encodes CASSPYRTDTQYF.

This chain joins TRBV6-6 and TRBJ2-7; a possible D gene is TRBD2 (6 bases). Between the trimmed V and J ends, which lost 6 bases and 2 bases, there was a span of 17 bases. The CDR3 spans 15 residues. Germline assignment: CDR1 MNHNY and CDR2 SVGAGI (reference sequence). CDR3 residues: CASRGGEYRPYEQYF. CDR3 sequence (DNA): TGTGCCAGCAGGGGCGGGGAATATCGACCCTACGAGCAGTACTTC.

The chain employs TRBV7-2 and TRBJ1-2, with 7 bases fitting TRBD1. With 5 bases clipped from V and 3 bases from J, the junction kept 6 bases outside the gene matches. Germline lookup yields CDR1 SGHTA and CDR2 FQGNSA. The CDR3 length is 14 residues. The CDR3 nucleotides read TGTGCCAGCAGCGTGCACAGGGGCGACTATGGCTACACCTTC. This codes for CASSVHRGDYGYTF.

V is TRBV5-1 and J is TRBJ2-2, with 7 bases aligning to TRBD1. This CDR3 spans 15 amino acids. Germline V gives CDR1 SGHRS, CDR2 YFSETQ. The V segment lost 4 bases and the J segment 7 bases; nucleotides outside the gene matches: 10. The CDR3 sequence is CASSPRTGDSGELFF. The DNA of the CDR3 is TGCGCCAGCAGCCCCCGGACAGGAGATAGCGGGGAGCTGTTTTTT.

The rearrangement links TRBV11-2 to TRBJ2-2; D is unclear. Looked up from germline, CDR1 is SGHAT and CDR2 is FQNNGV. V lost 1 base to trimming and J lost 4 bases, with 10 bases between them. The CDR3 spans 15 residues. The CDR3 sequence: CASSLVRLPTGELFF. In DNA, the CDR3 is TGTGCCAGCAGCTTAGTGCGGTTACCCACCGGGGAGCTGTTTTTT.

CDR3 sequence reads: CASSLAGQGIVYGYTF. CDR3 nucleotide sequence: TGTGCCAGCAGCTTGGCGGGACAGGGGATTGTTTATGGCTACACCTTC. The chain couples TRBV5-6 to TRBJ1-2; 10 bases match TRBD1. Germline loops: CDR1 SGHDT, CDR2 YYEEEE. The junction had 7 bases not matched to a gene; V was cut back by 0 bases and J by 5 bases. The CDR3 is 16 residues long.

The table lists this clone with a count of one. The gene calls are TRBV18 and TRBJ2-7; 12 positions match TRBD2. The CDR3 covers 16 residues. Trimming cost V 0 bases and J 2 bases; bases outside gene matches: 2. Germline CDR1 reads KGHSH; CDR2 reads LQKENI. CDR3 in DNA: TGTGCCAGCTCACCACCAGGACTAGCGGGGACCTACGAGCAGTACTTC. Residues: CASSPPGLAGTYEQYF.

In DNA, the CDR3 is TGTGCCACCCTCACTCGGGGGGTAGGCGGCTACACCTTC. Its protein is CATLTRGVGGYTF. V usage is TRBV28 and J usage is TRBJ1-2; tentatively, D is TRBD1 (5 bases). This CDR3 contains 13 residues. The germline V gene encodes CDR1 MDHEN and CDR2 SYDVKM. The V and J ends lost 10 bases and 8 bases respectively, with 20 bases between them.

The chain recombines TRBV5-4 with TRBJ2-2; 7 bases are shared with TRBD2. V gave up 4 bases and J gave up 2 bases; unmatched junction bases: 8. The CDR3 sequence is 16 residues long. The germline gives CDR1 SGHNT, CDR2 YYREEE (reference sequence). The DNA for the CDR3 is TGTGCCAGCAGCCCACGACTAGCCCCTAACACCGGGGAGCTGTTTTTT. Amino acid sequence: CASSPRLAPNTGELFF.

The chain recombines TRBV14 with TRBJ1-6, with D perhaps matching TRBD1 (6 bases). The CDR3 length is 14 residues. Germline CDR1 and CDR2: SGHDN and FVKESK. Trimming shortened V by 2 bases and J by 7 bases, and 9 bases separated the two germline ends. In DNA, the CDR3 is TGTGCCAGCAGCCAATGGGGGCGGAATTCACCCCTCCACTTT. As protein: CASSQWGRNSPLHF.

This chain uses TRBV7-6 with TRBJ2-7; D perhaps matches TRBD2 (5 bases). Germline CDR1 is SGHVS and CDR2 is FNYEAQ. This CDR3 is 16 amino acids long. Trimming removed 3 bases at V and 2 bases at J, with 17 bases between. The DNA for the CDR3 is TGTGCCAGCAGCTTGAGTGGCGGGCAGGTCACCTACGAGCAGTACTTC. Protein product: CASSLSGGQVTYEQYF.

The V call is TRBV19, the J call TRBJ2-3; tentative D call: TRBD2 (5 bases). This CDR3 is 14 amino acids long. V lost 5 bases and J 3 bases, leaving 12 bases between the germline ends. Germline CDR1 LNHDA, CDR2 SQIVND (reference sequence). CDR3 DNA sequence: TGTGCCAGTAGTCGGGCGGGTTATACAGATACGCAGTATTTT. As protein: CASSRAGYTDTQYF.

This clone was seen a single time. The genes are TRBV20-1 and TRBJ2-1; the match to TRBD2 covers 8 bases. CDR1 DFQATT and CDR2 SNEGSKA come from the germline V gene (reference sequence). Trimming at V came to 3 bases and at J to 3 bases, leaving 13 bases not matched to a gene. This CDR3 is 17 amino acids long. CDR3 sequence (DNA): TGCAGTGCTAGTTCTCCCGCGGGGGGAGAGGTCTACAATGAGCAGTTCTTC. Its protein product is CSASSPAGGEVYNEQFF.

This chain links TRBV19 with TRBJ1-3; D possibly corresponds to TRBD1 (5 bases). CDR1 is LNHDA, CDR2 SQIVND, per germline (reference sequence). The CDR3 is made up of 15 amino acids. V was cut by 3 bases and J by 7 bases, with 16 bases left in between. CDR3 coding DNA: TGTGCCAGTAGTATTTACGGCTTCTCAGGGAACACCATATATTTT. Its translation is CASSIYGFSGNTIYF.

Only one count was recorded for this clone. V is TRBV3-1 (or the pseudogene TRBV3-2) and J is TRBJ1-5; D possibly corresponds to TRBD1 (6 bases). CDR1 is LGHDT, CDR2 YNNKEL, per germline (reference sequence). The CDR3 is made up of 15 amino acids. Trimming took off 4 bases at V and 2 bases at J, with 12 bases between the two ends. The CDR3 DNA sequence: TGTGCCAGCAGCCCGGCAACAGGGCGCAATCAGCCCCAGCATTTT. It translates to CASSPATGRNQPQHF.

V usage is TRBV5-1 and J usage is TRBJ2-1, with 8 bases lining up with TRBD2. The CDR3 extends over 15 amino acids. Trimming took 0 bases from V and 9 from J; bases not matched to a gene: 8. The V gene's germline CDR1 is SGHRS and CDR2 YFSETQ. The CDR3 loop reads CASSLASGSQGEQFF. As DNA, the CDR3 is TGCGCCAGCAGCTTGGCCAGCGGGAGCCAGGGTGAGCAGTTCTTC.

The chain recombines TRBV4-1 with TRBJ1-2; D uncertain. The CDR3 length is 16 residues. With 0 bases removed from V and 4 bases from J, the gap between germline ends came to 15 bases. Looked up from germline, CDR1 is MGHRA and CDR2 is YSYEKL. CDR3 region: CASSQDGLQGGYGYTF. As DNA, the CDR3 is TGCGCCAGCAGCCAAGACGGACTCCAAGGAGGCTATGGCTACACCTTC.

The V gene is TRBV5-4, the J gene TRBJ2-4; weak D call: TRBD2 (5 bases). The length of the CDR3 is 17 residues. V was trimmed by 4 bases and J by 4 bases, leaving 21 bases between them. Germline CDR1 and CDR2: SGHNT and YYREEE (reference sequence). The CDR3 region is CASSPVAWGAEKNIQYF. The CDR3, as DNA: TGTGCCAGCAGCCCAGTGGCTTGGGGAGCGGAAAAAAACATTCAGTACTTC.

V is TRBV30 and J is TRBJ2-3; D is undetermined. CDR1 and CDR2 from the germline V gene are GTSNPN and SVGIG (reference sequence). Trimming shortened V by 2 bases and J by 4 bases, and 16 bases separated the two germline ends. This CDR3 has 15 residues. CDR3 in amino acids: CAWSRSNHGADTQYF. Here the CDR3 DNA reads TGTGCCTGGAGTCGGTCCAATCATGGGGCAGATACGCAGTATTTT.

The CDR3 loop is CSVDIVGQGATNEKLFF. In DNA form, the CDR3 reads TGCAGCGTTGATATTGTGGGACAGGGTGCAACTAATGAAAAACTGTTTTTT. The V call is TRBV29-1, the J call TRBJ1-4, with 9 bases identical to TRBD1. Trimming removed 3 bases from V and 0 bases from J; junction bases left unmatched: 8. The CDR3 is 17 amino acids. Germline-derived CDR1 and CDR2 are SQVTM and ANQGSEA.

CDR3 in amino acids: CASSQEGKGYGQPQHF. The CDR3 DNA sequence: TGCGCCAGCAGCCAAGAGGGTAAGGGGTATGGGCAGCCCCAGCATTTT. The chain is built from TRBV4-1 and TRBJ1-5, with D possibly TRBD1 on 5 matching bases. V was pared by 0 bases and J by 7 bases, with 16 bases between. The CDR3 has 16 residues. Germline CDR1 reads MGHRA; CDR2 reads YSYEKL.

The chain links TRBV29-1 to TRBJ2-7; no clear D gene. Germline-derived CDR1 and CDR2 are SQVTM and ANQGSEA. This CDR3 has 14 amino acids. The V end was cut by 2 bases, the J end by 2 bases, with 13 bases between. The CDR3 spells CSVESGQPPYEQYF. The CDR3 DNA reads as TGCAGCGTTGAATCTGGCCAACCCCCCTACGAGCAGTACTTC.

The chain links TRBV28 to TRBJ1-5; a weak D match, TRBD1 (6 bases). CDR3 length: 15 amino acids. V was clipped by 5 bases and J by 0 bases, with 11 bases between them. Germline CDR1 MDHEN, CDR2 SYDVKM. The DNA of the CDR3 is TGTGCCAGCAGTCTTAACAGGGCTAGCAATCAGCCCCAGCATTTT. Its protein product is CASSLNRASNQPQHF.